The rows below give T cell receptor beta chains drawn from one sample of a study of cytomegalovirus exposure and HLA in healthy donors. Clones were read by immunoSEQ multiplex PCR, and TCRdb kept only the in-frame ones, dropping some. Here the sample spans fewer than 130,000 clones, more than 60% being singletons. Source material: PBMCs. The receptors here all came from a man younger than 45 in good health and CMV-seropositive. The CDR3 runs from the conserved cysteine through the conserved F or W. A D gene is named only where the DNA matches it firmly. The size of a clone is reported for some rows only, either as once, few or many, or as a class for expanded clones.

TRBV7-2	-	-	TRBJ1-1	TGTGCCAGCAGGAACAGGGTGAAGAACACTGAAGCTTTCTTT	CASRNRVKNTEAFF
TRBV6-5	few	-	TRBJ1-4	TGTGCCAGCAGTTACTCCACCGGTAATGGAAAACTGTTTTTT	CASSYSTGNGKLFF
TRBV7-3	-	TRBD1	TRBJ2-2	TGTGCCAGCAGCTCGACAGGGGCTACGAACACCGGGGAGCTGTTTTTT	CASSSTGATNTGELFF
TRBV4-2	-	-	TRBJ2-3	TGTGCCAGCAGCCGGGGGGTAGCGGCTTACACAGATACGCAGTATTTT	CASSRGVAAYTDTQYF
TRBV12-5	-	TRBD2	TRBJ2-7	TGTGCTAGTGGCCCACCCATAGCGGGGGTTACCTACGAGCAGTACTTC	CASGPPIAGVTYEQYF
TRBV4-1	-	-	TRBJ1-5	TGCGCCAGCAGCCAGGAACAGGGCCGCAATCAGCCCCAGCATTTT	CASSQEQGRNQPQHF
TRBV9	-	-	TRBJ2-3	TGTGCCAGCAGCGCCCGGTACACAGATACGCAGTATTTT	CASSARYTDTQYF
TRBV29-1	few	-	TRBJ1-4	TGCAGCGTTATGTCTTTCGGAGGGGAACTGTTTTTT	CSVMSFGGELFF
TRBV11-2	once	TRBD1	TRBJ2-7	TGTGCCAGCAGCCCTTCCGGACAGGGGGCATTCTACGAGCAGTACTTC	CASSPSGQGAFYEQYF
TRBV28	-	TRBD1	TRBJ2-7	TGTGCCAGCAGTGGACAGGGTTCTCTCGAGCAGTACTTC	CASSGQGSLEQYF
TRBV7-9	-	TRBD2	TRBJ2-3	TGTGCCAGCAGCGAAATACGGCGGGGGGGGACAGATACGCAGTATTTT	CASSEIRRGGTDTQYF
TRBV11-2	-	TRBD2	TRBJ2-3	TGTGCCAGCAGCTTTAGAGGTGCTAGCGGGGGAGGAGATACGCAGTATTTT	CASSFRGASGGGDTQYF
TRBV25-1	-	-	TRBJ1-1	TGTGCCAGCACCCGGACAGACAAGAACACTGAAGCTTTCTTT	CASTRTDKNTEAFF
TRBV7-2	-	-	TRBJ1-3	TGTGCCAGCAGCTTTGGGGGGGGCTCTGGAAACACCATATATTTT	CASSFGGGSGNTIYF
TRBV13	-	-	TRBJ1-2	TGTGCCAGCAGCCCCGAGCCTCCTAGTAATGGCTACACCTTC	CASSPEPPSNGYTF
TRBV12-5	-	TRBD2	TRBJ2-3	TGTGCTAGTTGGGGCGGGGGGGAAAGCACAGATACGCAGTATTTT	CASWGGGESTDTQYF
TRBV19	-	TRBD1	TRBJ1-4	TGTGCCAGTAGTATTACGGGACAGCCTAATGAAAAACTGTTTTTT	CASSITGQPNEKLFF
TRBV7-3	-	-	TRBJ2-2	TGTGCCAGCAGCCATGGTGGCAGTCGGCCTAGACCGGCCAACACCGGGGAGCTGTTTTTT	CASSHGGSRPRPANTGELFF
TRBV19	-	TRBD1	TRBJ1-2	TGTGCCAGTAGTATGGGAGGAGGCGGACAGGCGAGCTATGGCTACACCTTC	CASSMGGGGQASYGYTF
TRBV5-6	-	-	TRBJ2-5	TGTGCCAGCAGCTGGGAGTCGGAGACCCAGTACTTC	CASSWESETQYF
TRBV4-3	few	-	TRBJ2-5	TGCGCCAGCAGCCAAGAACTAGCAGAAGAGACCCAGTACTTC	CASSQELAEETQYF
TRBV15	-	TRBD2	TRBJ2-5	TGTGCCACCAGCAGGTCCGGGACTAGCCTTCAAGAGACCCAGTACTTC	CATSRSGTSLQETQYF
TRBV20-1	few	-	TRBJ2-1	TGCAGTGCTACAGGGAAAAATGAGCAGTTCTTC	CSATGKNEQFF
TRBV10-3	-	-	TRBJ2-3	TGTGCCATCAGTGATCATCAGGGTAGGCCAGATACGCAGTATTTT	CAISDHQGRPDTQYF
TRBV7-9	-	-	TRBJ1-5	TGTGCCAGCAGCTTGGGGGGAAGGAGCAATCAGCCCCAGCATTTT	CASSLGGRSNQPQHF
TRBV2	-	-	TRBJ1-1	TGTGCCAGCAAAGACGGGTCAAACACTGAAGCTTTCTTT	CASKDGSNTEAFF
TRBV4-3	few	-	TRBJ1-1	TGCGCCAGCAGCCACGCTCCGGAGAGGGGGGAAGCTTTCTTT	CASSHAPERGEAFF
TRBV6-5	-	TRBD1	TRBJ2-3	TGTGCCAGCAGTTCCGGACAGGGGGTGGGCACAGATACGCAGTATTTT	CASSSGQGVGTDTQYF
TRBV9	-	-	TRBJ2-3	TGTGCCAGCAGCGTAGCCGGGGGTCGGACAGATACGCAGTATTTT	CASSVAGGRTDTQYF
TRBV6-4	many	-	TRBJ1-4	TGTGCCAGCAGTGATAAGGGGAAAGATAGGGCAACTAATGAAAAACTGTTTTTT	CASSDKGKDRATNEKLFF
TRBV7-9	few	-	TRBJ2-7	TGTGCCAGCAGAGGACTCGACGGCTCCTACGAGCAGTACTTC	CASRGLDGSYEQYF
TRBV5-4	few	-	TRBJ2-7	TGTGCCAGCAGCTTGGGTAAAGGGACTCCGGTGACCTACGAGCAGTACTTC	CASSLGKGTPVTYEQYF
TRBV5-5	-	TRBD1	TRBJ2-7	TGTGCCAGCAGCCCCACATCCAGGGCAGGGGGTTACGAGCAGTACTTC	CASSPTSRAGGYEQYF
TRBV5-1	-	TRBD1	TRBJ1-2	TGTGCCAGCAGCTCCGGACAGGGGGCGACTAACTATGGCTACACCTTC	CASSSGQGATNYGYTF
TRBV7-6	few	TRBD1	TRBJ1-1	TGTGCCAGCAGCCGAGGAGACAGGGAAATGAACACTGAAGCTTTCTTT	CASSRGDREMNTEAFF
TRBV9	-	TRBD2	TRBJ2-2	TGTGCCAGCAGCGTAGTAGCGGGGGGGAACACCGGGGAGCTGTTTTTT	CASSVVAGGNTGELFF
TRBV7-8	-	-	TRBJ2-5	TGTGCCAGCAGCTTAGGAAGAGGACAGCAAGAGACCCAGTACTTC	CASSLGRGQQETQYF